This T cell receptor (beta chain) is drawn from a study of early T cells in non-severe SARS-CoV-2 infection. Overall study: The sequenced material was bulk RNA from unsorted whole blood, and its chains were unpaired.

TCRdb fed the 5' RACE reads into MiXCR, producing one record per CDR3 protein. The sample shows 50,000 or so distinct CDR3 sequences, less than 4.5% of them seen only once. Overall study results and limits: Lookups in VDJdb leaned toward anti-spike CD8 responses and missed private and CD4 specificities.

CDR3 size: 15 residues. Germline values: CDR1 SGHRS, CDR2 YFSETQ. This clonotype came up many times. Its antigen is unidentified. One junction end does not reproduce the germline sequence, and a read error may be involved. The sequence was obtained from an adult who was a healthcare worker with PCR-confirmed SARS-CoV-2 infection or an uninfected control (not recorded which). The genes are TRBV5-1 and TRBJ1-2; D not resolved. Sequencing was performed on whole blood. The CDR3, as DNA: TGCGCCAGCAGCTTGGACGGCACCGCTAATTATGGCTACACCTTC. Translation gives CASSLDGTANYGYTF.